The 19 T cell receptor beta chains given below trace back to one sample, sequenced in a study of T cell responses to AZD1222 COVID-19 vaccine. Some clones are missing from TCRdb's copy, which holds only in-frame ones; the method was immunoSEQ multiplex PCR. The sample lists approximately 77,000 clones; more than 85% were seen once. The source was peripheral blood, collected 28 days after the second AZD1222 dose. The receptors here all came from an adult who received the AZD1222 COVID-19 vaccine.

The chain recombines TRBV19 with TRBJ1-1; 9 positions match TRBD1. The CDR3 is made up of 13 amino acids. J was trimmed by 9 bases and V by 6 bases; bases with no gene match: 8. The germline V gene has CDR1 LNHDA and CDR2 SQIVND (reference sequence). The CDR3 protein is CASREQGALQAFF. The CDR3, as DNA: TGTGCCAGTAGAGAACAGGGGGCCTTACAAGCTTTCTTT.

This rearrangement joins TRBV27 to TRBJ2-2; 7 positions agree with TRBD2. Germline CDR1 MNHEY, CDR2 SMNVEV (reference sequence). This CDR3 contains 15 residues. With 10 bases clipped from V and 5 bases from J, the junction kept 13 bases outside the gene matches. The CDR3 protein is CATVGGEGRTGELFF. As DNA, the CDR3 is TGTGCCACCGTGGGGGGGGAGGGCCGGACCGGGGAGCTGTTTTTT.

This rearrangement joins TRBV5-5 to TRBJ1-6; TRBD1 is a possible D gene (6 bases). In germline, CDR1 is SGHKS, CDR2 YYEKEE (reference sequence). This CDR3 is 14 amino acids long. Trimming removed 5 bases from V and 5 bases from J, with 11 bases in between. The CDR3 sequence is CASRPGHNNSPLHF. CDR3 sequence (DNA): TGTGCCAGCAGGCCGGGACACAATAATTCACCCCTCCACTTT.

CDR3 loop: CASSLAGGDTGELFF. CDR3 coding DNA: TGCGCCAGCAGCTTAGCAGGGGGAGATACCGGGGAGCTGTTTTTT. V and J are TRBV5-1 and TRBJ2-2; 7 bases agree with TRBD1. Germline assignment: CDR1 SGHRS and CDR2 YFSETQ. V lost 2 bases and J lost 5; bases outside the gene matches: 6. The CDR3 is 15 amino acids.

This clone has a handful of counts. This chain uses TRBV5-1 with TRBJ2-2, with 7 bases that match TRBD2. CDR3 length: 17 residues. Germline V gene lookup returns CDR1 SGHRS and CDR2 YFSETQ. V dropped 0 bases and J dropped 0; count of bases not matched to a gene: 5. Here the CDR3 DNA reads TGCGCCAGCAGCTTGGATTCTCGGGGGGCGAACACCGGGGAGCTGTTTTTT. Protein product: CASSLDSRGANTGELFF.

The CDR3 sequence: CASSEENTATNEKLFF. For the CDR3, the DNA is TGTGCCAGCAGTGAAGAAAACACCGCAACTAATGAAAAACTGTTTTTT. This chain uses TRBV2 with TRBJ1-4; no clear D gene. V lost 1 base and J 0 bases, leaving 9 bases between the germline ends. This CDR3 region has 16 residues. Per the germline V gene, CDR1 is SNHLY and CDR2 is FYNNEI.

The CDR3 reads CASTPAPRTGELFF. CDR3 sequence (DNA): TGTGCCAGCACCCCCGCCCCGCGGACCGGGGAGCTGTTTTTT. V is TRBV7-3 and J is TRBJ2-2; D not resolved. Germline V gene data show CDR1 as SGHTA and CDR2 as FQGTGA. The CDR3 totals 14 residues. V was shortened by 7 bases and J by 5 bases, with 14 bases between the two germline ends.

This chain joins TRBV21-1 and TRBJ2-6; the table's TRBD1 call for D was not verified on the DNA. TRBV21-1 constitutes a pseudogene. The CDR3 is 19 residues long. The CDR3 region has the DNA TGTGCCAGCAGCAAAGTTGGGCAGTATACTCTCTCTGGGGCCAACGTCCTGACTTTC. Its translation is CASSKVGQYTLSGANVLTF.

CDR3 sequence: CASSTGTENTEAFF. The DNA for the CDR3 is TGTGCCAGCTCAACCGGGACAGAGAACACTGAAGCTTTCTTT. This rearrangement joins TRBV18 to TRBJ1-1, with 7 bases identical to TRBD1. The V gene end was trimmed by 5 bases and the J gene end by 1 base; junction bases not matched to a gene: 4. The CDR3 is 14 residues long. Germline V lookup: CDR1 KGHSH, CDR2 LQKENI.

The rearrangement links TRBV19 to TRBJ2-7; D may be TRBD1 (5 bases). The ends were cut back, 0 bases at V and 2 bases at J, with 11 bases in the middle. Germline loops: CDR1 LNHDA, CDR2 SQIVND (reference sequence). The CDR3 sequence is 15 residues long. The CDR3: CASSIDGRETYEQYF. The CDR3 region has the DNA TGTGCCAGTAGTATAGACGGCAGGGAAACCTACGAGCAGTACTTC.

This clone has just one count. The rearrangement uses TRBV28 and TRBJ2-7; TRBD2 matches 9 bases. CDR3 length: 16 residues. Germline CDR1 is MDHEN and CDR2 is SYDVKM. Trimming at V came to 6 bases and at J to 3 bases, leaving 12 bases not matched to a gene. This CDR3 reads CASSLLLTSGNYEQYF. The CDR3 nucleotides read TGTGCCAGCAGCTTACTCTTGACTAGCGGTAACTACGAGCAGTACTTC.

The rearrangement links TRBV7-9 to TRBJ2-5; 7 nucleotides match TRBD2. The CDR3 runs 13 residues. CDR1 is SEHNR, CDR2 FQNEAQ, per germline (reference sequence). J was trimmed by 5 bases and V by 6 bases; bases with no gene match: 6. CDR3 coding DNA: TGTGCCAGCAGGGGTAACGGGAGGGAGACCCAGTACTTC. Amino acids: CASRGNGRETQYF.

The gene calls are TRBV5-5 and TRBJ1-4; 8 nucleotides line up with TRBD1. The CDR3 is 17 residues long. The germline V gene encodes CDR1 SGHKS and CDR2 YYEKEE (reference sequence). After removal of 2 bases from V and 7 bases from J, the junction contained 13 bases not matched to a gene. The CDR3 region has the DNA TGTGCCAGCAGCTTTGTCCCAGGGGGCGATTTTGGTGAAAAACTGTTTTTT. Protein: CASSFVPGGDFGEKLFF.

The chain recombines TRBV6-6 with TRBJ1-3; possibly TRBD1 for D (5 bases). The CDR3 sequence is 14 residues long. Germline-derived CDR1 and CDR2 are MNHNY and SVGAGI (reference sequence). V gave up 2 bases and J gave up 4 bases, with 9 bases separating them. CDR3 in DNA: TGTGCCAGCAGTTACGGGCAGGGCGGAAACACCATATATTTT. Residues: CASSYGQGGNTIYF.

V is TRBV9 and J is TRBJ2-1; 12 nucleotides match TRBD2. Germline CDR1 is SGDLS and CDR2 is YYNGEE. The junction had 7 bases not matched to a gene; V was cut back by 3 bases and J by 9 bases. The CDR3 spans 15 residues. In nucleotides, the CDR3 is TGTGCCAGCAGCGCGACTAGCGGGAGTGTTAGTGAGCAGTTCTTC. This translates into CASSATSGSVSEQFF.

This chain uses TRBV15 with TRBJ2-1; TRBD1 agrees at 10 bases. Germline trimming cut 0 bases from V and 3 bases from J; bases unmatched to any gene: 8. The CDR3 loop spans 18 amino acids. Germline-derived CDR1 and CDR2 are LNHNV and YYDKDF (reference sequence). Written as DNA, the CDR3 is TGTGCCACCAGCAGAGATGTACAGGACAGGGGGTTCTACAATGAGCAGTTCTTC. Encoded protein: CATSRDVQDRGFYNEQFF.

The genes are TRBV7-9 and TRBJ1-5, with 9 bases aligning to TRBD1. The CDR3 has 15 amino acids. J was trimmed by 4 bases and V by 5 bases; bases with no gene match: 6. Germline CDR1 reads SEHNR; CDR2 reads FQNEAQ (reference sequence). The CDR3 nucleotides read TGTGCCAGCAGCAGAGGACAGGGGACTAATCAGCCCCAGCATTTT. This translates into CASSRGQGTNQPQHF.

The chain combines TRBV5-1 with TRBJ1-3, with unresolved D. The CDR3 spans 15 residues. Between the trimmed V and J ends, which lost 2 bases and 2 bases, there was a span of 11 bases. From germline, CDR1 is SGHRS and CDR2 YFSETQ. CDR3 in amino acids: CASSFQADTGNTIYF. Written as DNA, the CDR3 is TGCGCCAGCAGCTTCCAAGCGGATACTGGAAACACCATATATTTT.

V gene TRBV19 combines with J gene TRBJ1-5; D remains ambiguous. Germline assignment: CDR1 LNHDA and CDR2 SQIVND (reference sequence). V was clipped by 3 bases and J by 6 bases, with 12 bases between them. The CDR3 runs 14 residues. The DNA of the CDR3 is TGTGCCAGTAGTATCGTAGGGTTGGGTCAGCCCCAGCATTTT. It codes for CASSIVGLGQPQHF.